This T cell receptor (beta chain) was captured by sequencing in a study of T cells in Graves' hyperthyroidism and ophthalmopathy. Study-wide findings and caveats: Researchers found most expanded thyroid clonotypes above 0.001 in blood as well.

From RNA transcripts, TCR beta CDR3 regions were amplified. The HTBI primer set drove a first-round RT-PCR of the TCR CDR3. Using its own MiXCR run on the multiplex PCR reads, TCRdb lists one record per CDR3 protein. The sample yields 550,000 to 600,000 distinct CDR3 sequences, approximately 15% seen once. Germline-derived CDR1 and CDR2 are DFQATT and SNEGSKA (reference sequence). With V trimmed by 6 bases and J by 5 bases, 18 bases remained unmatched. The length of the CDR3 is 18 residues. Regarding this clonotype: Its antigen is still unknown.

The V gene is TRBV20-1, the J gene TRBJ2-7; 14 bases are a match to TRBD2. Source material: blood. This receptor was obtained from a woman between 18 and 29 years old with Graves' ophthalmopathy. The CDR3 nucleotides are TGCAGTGCCGAAGATTATCCGGGACTAGCGGGAGATGGCGACGAGCAGTACTTC. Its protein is CSAEDYPGLAGDGDEQYF.